What follows describes a single T cell receptor beta chain. Its specificity is not known. Time point in this sample: newly diagnosed GD, antithyroid drugs for less than 3 months. Scientists built the TCR library using RNA that was extracted from PBMCs. The V end lost 7 bases, the J end lost 4 bases, and 13 bases lay between the germline ends. This CDR3 is 13 amino acids long. Through Arm-PCR of CDR3 regions and iRepertoire HTBI primers, TCR beta libraries were built. TCRdb re-called the multiplex PCR reads through MiXCR, storing one row per CDR3 protein. The top ten hold roughly 25% of the sample, which has roughly 560,000 distinct CDR3 sequences, around 16% seen once. The sample originates from a study of regulatory T cells in long-lasting Graves disease. The wider study: Those Graves' patients who were newly diagnosed had been on antithyroid drugs under 3 months. Study results and limitations: With a few thousand shared public clonotypes, persistent patients exceeded new patients, who shared about 1,000.

These same records also appear under a second study, on T cells in Graves' hyperthyroidism and ophthalmopathy. That work contributes: Peripheral blood also featured most of the thyroid clonotypes expanded above 0.001. The model forecast ophthalmopathy, anticipating it by a median roughly 6.5 months before onset.

The chain employs TRBV12-3 or TRBV12-4 and TRBJ2-5; no clear D. Material: peripheral blood mononuclear cells (PBMCs), obtained at new diagnosis, from a patient treated with antithyroid drugs. The TCR originated in a woman between 40 and 65 years old with Graves disease. The CDR3 is CASTASNLETQYF. The CDR3, as DNA: TGTGCCAGCACGGCGTCAAACCTAGAGACCCAGTACTTC.